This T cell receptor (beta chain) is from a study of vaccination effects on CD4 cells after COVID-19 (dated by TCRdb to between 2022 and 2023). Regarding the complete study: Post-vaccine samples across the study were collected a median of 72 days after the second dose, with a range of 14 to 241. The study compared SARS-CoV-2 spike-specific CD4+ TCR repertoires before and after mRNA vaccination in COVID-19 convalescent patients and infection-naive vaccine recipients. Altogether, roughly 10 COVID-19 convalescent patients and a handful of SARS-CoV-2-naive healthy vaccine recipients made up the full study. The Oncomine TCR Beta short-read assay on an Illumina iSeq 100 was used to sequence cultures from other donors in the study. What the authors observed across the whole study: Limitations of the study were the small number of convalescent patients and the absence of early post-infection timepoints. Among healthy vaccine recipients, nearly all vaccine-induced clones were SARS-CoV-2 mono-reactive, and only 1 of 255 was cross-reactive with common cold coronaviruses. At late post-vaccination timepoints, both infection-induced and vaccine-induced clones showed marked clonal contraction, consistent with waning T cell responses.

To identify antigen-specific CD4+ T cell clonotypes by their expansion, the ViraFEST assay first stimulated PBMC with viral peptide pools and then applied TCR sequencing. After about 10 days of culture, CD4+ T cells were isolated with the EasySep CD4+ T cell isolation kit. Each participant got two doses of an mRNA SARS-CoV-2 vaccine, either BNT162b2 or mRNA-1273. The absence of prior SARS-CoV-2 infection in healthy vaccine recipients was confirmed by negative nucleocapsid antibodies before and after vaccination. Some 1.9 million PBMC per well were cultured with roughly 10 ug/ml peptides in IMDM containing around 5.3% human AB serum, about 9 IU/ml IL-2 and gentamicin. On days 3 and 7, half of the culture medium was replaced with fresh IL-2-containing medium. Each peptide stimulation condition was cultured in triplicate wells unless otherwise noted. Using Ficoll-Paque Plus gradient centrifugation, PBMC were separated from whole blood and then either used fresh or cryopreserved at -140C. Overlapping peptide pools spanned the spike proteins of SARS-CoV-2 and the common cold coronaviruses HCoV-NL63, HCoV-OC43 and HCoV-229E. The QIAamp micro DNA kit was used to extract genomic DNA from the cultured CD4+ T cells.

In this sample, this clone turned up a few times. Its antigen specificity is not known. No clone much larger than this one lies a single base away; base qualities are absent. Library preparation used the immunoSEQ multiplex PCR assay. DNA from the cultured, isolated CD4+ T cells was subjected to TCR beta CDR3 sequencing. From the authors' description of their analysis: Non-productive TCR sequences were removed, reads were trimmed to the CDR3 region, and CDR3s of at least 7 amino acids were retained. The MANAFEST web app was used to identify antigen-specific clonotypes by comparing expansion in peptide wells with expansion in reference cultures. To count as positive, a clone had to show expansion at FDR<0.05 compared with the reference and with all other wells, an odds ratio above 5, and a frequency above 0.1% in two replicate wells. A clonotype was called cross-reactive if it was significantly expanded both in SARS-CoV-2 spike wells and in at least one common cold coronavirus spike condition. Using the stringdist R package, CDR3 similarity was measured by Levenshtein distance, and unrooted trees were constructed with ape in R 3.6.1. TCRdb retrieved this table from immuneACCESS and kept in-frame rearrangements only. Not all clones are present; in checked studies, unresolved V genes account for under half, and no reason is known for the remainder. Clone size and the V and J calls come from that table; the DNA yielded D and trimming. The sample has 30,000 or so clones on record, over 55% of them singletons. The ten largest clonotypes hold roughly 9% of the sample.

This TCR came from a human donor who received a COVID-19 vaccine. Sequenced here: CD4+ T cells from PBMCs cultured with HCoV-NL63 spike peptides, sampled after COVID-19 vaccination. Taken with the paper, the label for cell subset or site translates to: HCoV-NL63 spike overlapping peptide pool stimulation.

CDR3 reads: CASSPYTGLAGSSYEQYF. The sequence in DNA is TGTGCCAGCAGCCCCTACACGGGACTAGCGGGAAGCTCCTACGAGCAGTACTTC. Here the chain combines TRBV3-1 (or the pseudogene TRBV3-2) and TRBJ2-7; 13 junctional bases match TRBD2. The germline V and J ends show losses of 4 bases and 0 bases respectively, and no gene match explains 9 bases of the junction. The cysteine opens and the phenylalanine closes a CDR3 of 18 amino acids. The read is trimmed to its CDR3 DNA, 54 bases read in frame from base 1. CDR1 and CDR2, looked up from the germline V gene (reference sequence), are LGHDT and YNNKEL.